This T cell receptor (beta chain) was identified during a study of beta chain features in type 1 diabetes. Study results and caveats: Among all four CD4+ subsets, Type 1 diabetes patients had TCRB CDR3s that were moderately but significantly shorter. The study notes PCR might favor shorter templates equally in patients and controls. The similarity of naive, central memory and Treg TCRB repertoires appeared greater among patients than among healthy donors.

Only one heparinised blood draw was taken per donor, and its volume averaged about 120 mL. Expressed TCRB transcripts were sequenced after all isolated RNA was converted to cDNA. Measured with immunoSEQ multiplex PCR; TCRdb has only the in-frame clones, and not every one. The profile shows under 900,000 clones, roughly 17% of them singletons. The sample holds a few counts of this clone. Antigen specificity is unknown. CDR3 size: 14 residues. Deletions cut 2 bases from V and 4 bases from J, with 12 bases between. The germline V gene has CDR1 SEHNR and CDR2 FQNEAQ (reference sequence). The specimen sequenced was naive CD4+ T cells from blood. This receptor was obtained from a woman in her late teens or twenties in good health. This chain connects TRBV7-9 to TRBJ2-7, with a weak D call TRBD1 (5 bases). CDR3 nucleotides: TGTGCCAGCAGCTTATTTGACAGCCGTTACGAGCAGTACTTC. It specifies CASSLFDSRYEQYF.